This passage covers 30 T cell receptor beta chains from one sample sequenced in a study of PD-L1 blockade in urothelial cancer. The time point denotes: peripheral blood 6 weeks after treatment start. Clones were read by immunoSEQ multiplex PCR, and TCRdb kept only the in-frame ones, dropping some. The table includes 90,000 to 130,000 clones, about 91% detected once. The sample was PBMCs, taken around atezolizumab (anti-PD-L1) treatment. The receptor set was obtained from a man aged 55-75 years with urothelial cancer.

The chain uses TRBV30 and TRBJ2-5, with TRBD2 as a possible D gene (5 bases). The CDR3 length is 15 residues. V lost 2 bases and J 0 bases, leaving 13 bases between the germline ends. Germline V gene sequence: CDR1 GTSNPN, CDR2 SVGIG (reference sequence). CDR3 bases: TGTGCCTGGAGTTCCGGGTTGGAGGACCAAGAGACCCAGTACTTC. It codes for CAWSSGLEDQETQYF.

The chain employs TRBV27 and TRBJ2-3; no clear D gene. Germline V lookup: CDR1 MNHEY, CDR2 SMNVEV (reference sequence). The CDR3 has 15 residues. V lost 2 bases and J 4 bases, leaving 13 bases between the germline ends. The CDR3 coding sequence is TGTGCCAGCAGTTTAGAAGGCAGCCAGGCAGATACGCAGTATTTT. As protein: CASSLEGSQADTQYF.

V gene TRBV6-1 combines with J gene TRBJ2-5, with 7 bases aligning to TRBD1. This CDR3 is built from 13 residues. V shed 8 bases and J 0 bases; nucleotides not matched to a gene: 3. Germline assignment: CDR1 MNHNS and CDR2 SASEGT. CDR3 region: CASLGQYQETQYF. The CDR3 nucleotides are TGTGCCAGCTTGGGACAGTACCAAGAGACCCAGTACTTC.

The rearrangement links TRBV5-1 to TRBJ2-7; D is unclear. Per the germline V gene, CDR1 is SGHRS and CDR2 is YFSETQ. This CDR3 region has 14 residues. V shed 4 bases and J shed 6 bases, with 17 bases lying between them. The CDR3 DNA reads as TGCGCCAGCAGCCTAAGCGTGTCTTCCGGCGAGCAGTACTTC. This gives the protein CASSLSVSSGEQYF. Full variable domain (rest looked up from reference TRBV5-1 and TRBJ2-7): KAGVTQTPRYLIKTRGQQVTLSCSPISGHRSVSWYQQTPGQGLQFLFEYFSETQRNKGNFPGRFSGRQFSNSRSEMNVSTLELGDSALYLCASSLSVSSGEQYFGPGTRLTVT.

This sequence joins TRBV9 and TRBJ2-1; 7 bases line up with TRBD1. J lost 8 bases, V lost 4 bases, and 6 bases had no gene match. The CDR3 covers 13 residues. Germline V lookup: CDR1 SGDLS, CDR2 YYNGEE. The CDR3: CASSLTGSYEQFF. The CDR3 region has the DNA TGTGCCAGCAGCTTGACAGGGTCCTATGAGCAGTTCTTC.

This sequence joins TRBV6-6 and TRBJ2-7, with 8 bases fitting TRBD1. Germline CDR1 and CDR2: MNHNY and SVGAGI (reference sequence). Trimming cost V 7 bases and J 5 bases; bases outside gene matches: 10. The CDR3 sequence is 14 residues long. The CDR3 sequence: CASTGQASGDEQYF. CDR3 nucleotides: TGTGCCAGCACGGGACAGGCCTCCGGCGACGAGCAGTACTTC.

The V and J genes are TRBV7-2 and TRBJ1-3; TRBD1 agrees at 8 bases. V was pared by 3 bases and J by 2 bases, with 3 bases of the junction left unmatched. CDR1 SGHTA and CDR2 FQGNSA come from the germline V gene. CDR3 size: 15 residues. DNA for the CDR3: TGTGCCAGCAGCTTCACAGGGGGGCCTGGAAACACCATATATTTT. As protein: CASSFTGGPGNTIYF.

This rearrangement joins TRBV4-3 to TRBJ2-7, with 10 bases identical to TRBD1. Per germline, CDR1 LGHNA and CDR2 YSLEER. CDR3 length equals 16 residues. The trim removed 1 base at V and 2 bases at J, leaving 5 bases unmatched. CDR3 bases: TGCGCCAGCAGCCAAGGCCCCGGGACAGGGGCCTACGAGCAGTACTTC. It specifies CASSQGPGTGAYEQYF.

This clone is a singleton in its sample. The chain uses TRBV10-3 and TRBJ1-4; D might be TRBD1 (6 bases). V was clipped by 4 bases and J by 2 bases, with 11 bases between them. Germline lookup yields CDR1 ENHRY and CDR2 SYGVKD. This CDR3 has 15 amino acids. DNA for the CDR3: TGTGCCATCAGTGTAACAGGGCATACTAATGAAAAACTGTTTTTT. It codes for CAISVTGHTNEKLFF.

The chain combines TRBV7-2 with TRBJ2-5; D may be TRBD2 (7 bases). Germline values: CDR1 SGHTA, CDR2 FQGNSA. The CDR3 runs 14 residues. V gave up 5 bases and J gave up 2 bases, with 12 bases separating them. CDR3: CASSGGGLQETQYF. Written as DNA, the CDR3 is TGTGCCAGCAGCGGGGGGGGCCTACAAGAGACCCAGTACTTC.

This clone was picked up one time. The rearrangement joins TRBV6-5 to TRBJ2-7, with TRBD1 identical over 7 bases. Losses at the gene ends were 0 bases for V and 4 bases for J; bases not matched to a gene: 6. The germline V gene has CDR1 MNHEY and CDR2 SVGAGI. The CDR3 has 15 amino acids. This CDR3 reads CASSYSFDRVYEQYF. CDR3 nucleotides: TGTGCCAGCAGTTACTCGTTCGACAGGGTGTACGAGCAGTACTTC.

This chain links TRBV2 with TRBJ2-7, with TRBD2 matching 11 bases. This CDR3 region has 15 residues. V dropped 6 bases and J dropped 2; count of bases not matched to a gene: 6. CDR1 and CDR2 from the germline V gene are SNHLY and FYNNEI. In DNA, the CDR3 is TGTGCCAGCAGAGAGGGGACTAGCGGCGCCTACGAGCAGTACTTC. Encoded protein: CASREGTSGAYEQYF.

The CDR3 here is CASSPENRWNQPQHF. DNA for the CDR3: TGTGCCAGCAGCCCAGAGAACAGGTGGAATCAGCCCCAGCATTTT. The J gene is TRBJ1-5, the V gene TRBV5-8; D may be TRBD1 (5 bases). The V and J ends lost 4 bases and 4 bases respectively, with 15 bases between them. The CDR3 contains 15 residues. The germline gives CDR1 SGHTS, CDR2 YDEGEE.

Points on this clone: The final CDR3 position lacks the conserved phenylalanine or tryptophan, pointing to a likely read error. No DNA is shown, since the ends of the CDR3 on it are uncertain; the CDR3 is the one TCRdb lists. The gene calls are TRBV4-3 and TRBJ2-7; the table's D gene call, TRBD2, was not cross checked with the DNA. The CDR3 has 17 amino acids, counting both end residues. Germline V gives CDR1 LGHNA, CDR2 YSLEER. This CDR3 reads CASSQDTRTGERTSSTS.

The chain couples TRBV27 to TRBJ2-1; D is perhaps TRBD2 (5 bases). CDR3 length: 15 residues. The ends were cut back, 4 bases at V and 6 bases at J, with 16 bases in the middle. The V gene's germline CDR1 is MNHEY and CDR2 SMNVEV (reference sequence). The CDR3 region has the DNA TGTGCCAGCAGTTCTAGAGCGGTTACGATCAATGAGCAGTTCTTC. It yields the protein CASSSRAVTINEQFF.

This sequence joins TRBV27 and TRBJ1-1; maybe TRBD1 (6 bases). V was cut by 6 bases and J by 4 bases, with 12 bases left in between. Germline CDR1 and CDR2: MNHEY and SMNVEV (reference sequence). CDR3 length: 13 amino acids. The CDR3 DNA follows: TGTGCCAGCAGATACTGGACAGCCACTGAAGCTTTCTTT. This translates into CASRYWTATEAFF.

This clone was found once. The chain is built from TRBV18 and TRBJ1-1; no definite D call. Germline CDR1 reads KGHSH; CDR2 reads LQKENI. This CDR3 region has 14 residues. With 2 bases removed from V and 2 bases from J, the gap between germline ends came to 9 bases. The DNA of the CDR3 is TGTGCCAGCTCACCAGACATCTACAACACTGAAGCTTTCTTT. This gives the protein CASSPDIYNTEAFF.

The chain couples TRBV23-1 to TRBJ1-6; D is unresolved. TRBV23-1 is classed as an ORF, of uncertain function. V lost 0 bases to trimming and J lost 3 bases, with 9 bases between them. This CDR3 comprises 16 residues. The CDR3 loop is CASSQSGGDYNSPLHF. In nucleotides, the CDR3 is TGCGCCAGCAGTCAATCTGGCGGAGACTATAATTCACCCCTCCACTTT.

This clone has only one observation. J is TRBJ2-6 and V is TRBV11-2, with 9 bases identical to TRBD1. V shed 2 bases and J 0 bases; nucleotides not matched to a gene: 8. Per the germline V gene, CDR1 is SGHAT and CDR2 is FQNNGV. The CDR3 is 19 amino acids. This chain's CDR3 is CASSLPTGGPSSGANVLTF. CDR3 DNA sequence: TGTGCCAGCAGCTTACCTACAGGGGGCCCAAGCTCTGGGGCCAACGTCCTGACTTTC. The variable domain in full, with the rest retrieved from reference TRBV11-2 and TRBJ2-6, is EAGVAQSPRYKIIEKRQSVAFWCNPISGHATLYWYQQILGQGPKLLIQFQNNGVVDDSQLPKDRFSAERLKGVDSTLKIQPAKLEDSAVYLCASSLPTGGPSSGANVLTFGAGSRLTVL.

J is TRBJ2-2 and V is TRBV7-3; weak D call: TRBD1 (6 bases). V gave up 3 bases and J gave up 7 bases, with 9 bases separating them. Germline loops: CDR1 SGHTA, CDR2 FQGTGA. This CDR3 spans 13 amino acids. CDR3 amino acids: CASSLTGRGELFF. The CDR3, as DNA: TGTGCCAGCAGCTTGACAGGACGCGGGGAGCTGTTTTTT.

The rearrangement links TRBV11-2 to TRBJ2-1; 11 nucleotides agree with TRBD2. The junction had 11 bases not matched to a gene; V was cut back by 1 base and J by 6 bases. Looked up from germline, CDR1 is SGHAT and CDR2 is FQNNGV. The CDR3 length is 18 residues. The CDR3 DNA is TGTGCCAGCAGCTTAGGGAACCTCCTAGCGGGAGGAAGCAATGAGCAGTTCTTC. It translates to CASSLGNLLAGGSNEQFF. The variable domain in full, with the rest retrieved from reference TRBV11-2 and TRBJ2-1, is EAGVAQSPRYKIIEKRQSVAFWCNPISGHATLYWYQQILGQGPKLLIQFQNNGVVDDSQLPKDRFSAERLKGVDSTLKIQPAKLEDSAVYLCASSLGNLLAGGSNEQFFGPGTRLTVL.

The gene calls are TRBV18 and TRBJ1-2; D uncertain. CDR1 is KGHSH and CDR2 is LQKENI in the germline V gene. V gave up 4 bases and J gave up 6 bases, with 15 bases separating them. The CDR3 runs to 14 residues. CDR3 sequence: CASSLPGVGDGYTF. The CDR3 bases are TGTGCCAGCTCACTTCCTGGCGTGGGAGATGGCTACACCTTC.

The rearrangement uses TRBV11-1 and TRBJ2-3; perhaps TRBD2 as D (6 bases). Deletions cut 5 bases from V and 5 bases from J, with 17 bases between. Germline loops: CDR1 SGHAT, CDR2 FQDESV (reference sequence). The CDR3 has 15 amino acids. This CDR3 reads CASSATRLKVDTQYF. In DNA, the CDR3 is TGTGCCAGCAGCGCGACTAGGCTCAAGGTAGATACGCAGTATTTT.

V is TRBV6-1 and J is TRBJ2-1; no definite D call. Germline V gene sequence: CDR1 MNHNS, CDR2 SASEGT. The CDR3 consists of 12 residues. V lost 3 bases to trimming and J lost 7 bases, with 7 bases between them. This CDR3 is CASSDFLNEQFF. The DNA of the CDR3 is TGTGCCAGCAGTGACTTCTTGAATGAGCAGTTCTTC.

This chain joins TRBV11-2 and TRBJ2-1, with 13 bases aligning to TRBD2. V trimming: 4 bases; J trimming: 5 bases; junction bases outside the gene matches: 8. CDR1 and CDR2 (germline): SGHAT, FQNNGV. CDR3 length: 17 amino acids. This CDR3 is CASSSGTSGAANNEQFF. The DNA for the CDR3 is TGTGCCAGCAGCTCCGGGACTAGCGGGGCCGCTAACAATGAGCAGTTCTTC.

The rearrangement links TRBV29-1 to TRBJ2-1; maybe TRBD1 (6 bases). Germline CDR1 and CDR2: SQVTM and ANQGSEA. This CDR3 has 12 residues. Trimming stripped 6 bases from V and 6 bases from J, with 12 bases between. The CDR3 coding sequence is TGCAGCGTGCGCAGGGGTGGCAATGAGCAGTTCTTC. Translating it yields CSVRRGGNEQFF.

This clone was recorded only once. The chain joins TRBV28 to TRBJ2-7; D perhaps matches TRBD2 (5 bases). This CDR3 region has 12 residues. CDR1 and CDR2 (germline): MDHEN, SYDVKM. V was pared by 6 bases and J by 4 bases, with 10 bases between. The CDR3 DNA follows: TGTGCCAGCAGCCCCAGCGGATACGAGCAGTACTTC. As protein: CASSPSGYEQYF.

J is TRBJ2-3 and V is TRBV19, with 7 bases that match TRBD1. V dropped 4 bases and J dropped 1; count of bases not matched to a gene: 2. CDR1 LNHDA and CDR2 SQIVND come from the germline V gene (reference sequence). The CDR3 length is 14 residues. The DNA for the CDR3 is TGTGCCAGTAGTAAAGGACAGGGCACAGATACGCAGTATTTT. Amino acids: CASSKGQGTDTQYF.

This clone was counted a single time. This rearrangement joins TRBV19 to TRBJ1-2; possible D gene TRBD1, 5 bases. V was pared by 5 bases and J by 0 bases, with 13 bases between. The V gene's germline CDR1 is LNHDA and CDR2 SQIVND (reference sequence). There are 15 residues in the CDR3. The CDR3 DNA reads as TGTGCCAGTAGTCTACGGACACCACCTAACTATGGCTACACCTTC. This sequence encodes CASSLRTPPNYGYTF.

The chain has TRBV14 and TRBJ2-3; D gene ambiguous. V dropped 0 bases and J dropped 0 bases, with 7 bases sitting between them. Germline CDR1 reads SGHDN; CDR2 reads FVKESK. CDR3 length: 15 amino acids. This chain's CDR3 is CASSQEITSTDTQYF. In nucleotides, the CDR3 is TGTGCCAGCAGCCAAGAGATCACTAGCACAGATACGCAGTATTTT.